This T cell receptor (beta chain) was obtained from a study of blood T cell repertoires in COVID-19 (dated by TCRdb to 2019 to 2021). About the investigation overall: Samples covering the acute and convalescent phases of COVID-19 were provided by collaborators in the United States, Italy and Spain. The material from the prospective study consisted of cDNA or gDNA derived from T cells, B-cell-depleted T cells, or PBMCs. The dataset comprised deeply sampled blood TCRbeta repertoires from subjects exposed to, actively infected with, or recovered from COVID-19. The repertoires were made available in a free public database intended to serve as a resource for research on the immune response to SARS-CoV-2. Samples came from the ongoing ImmuneRACE study (first 160 participants) plus 1,254 subjects from 6 global collaborators. Sample metadata almost always included a de-identified subject ID, COVID-19 status, age in years and sex. Where available, HLA class I and class II types were taken from metadata supplied by the sample provider and were not determined by assay-based typing.

This clone came up a few times. Its binding antigen is unknown. One base away there is no much larger clone; base qualities are not given. TCRbeta CDR3 regions were amplified from genomic DNA using the immunoSEQ Assay, a bias-controlled multiplex PCR. In the authors' own workflow: The number of nucleated cells in each sample was estimated from the amplification of reference gene primers within the assay. To quantify the absolute abundance of each unique TCRbeta CDR3 rearrangement, sequence reads were collapsed and filtered. For each sample, productive Simpson clonality was calculated as the square root of Simpson's diversity index over productive rearrangements. TCRdb holds this immuneACCESS table with in-frame rearrangements only. Some clones are missing; in checked studies, unresolved V genes explain under half, and the rest has no known cause. That table gives V, J and clone size, and the DNA gave D and trimming. This sample lists under 200,000 clones; 88% were detected once. The top ten clones comprise approximately 5.6% of the sample.

Each collaborating institution followed its own protocols to collect whole blood in K2EDTA tubes. For TCRbeta analysis, collaborator samples were shipped as frozen whole blood, as isolated PBMCs, or as DNA extracted from either sample type. On the study overall, not on this receptor specifically: The quantity of clinical and demographic metadata differed by source and by participant and was supplied without curation.

V and J lose 1 base and 1 base, and a span of 7 bases separates them. The germline V gene supplies CDR1 SGHTA and CDR2 FQGNSA. From cysteine to phenylalanine, the CDR3 is 14 amino acids long. Just the 42-base CDR3 DNA is kept, in frame starting at base 1. The sequence came from a man in his forties with active or convalescent COVID-19. Sequenced: peripheral blood. The chain employs TRBV7-2 and TRBJ1-1; the best D guess is TRBD1, with 5 bases matching. The nucleotide sequence is given as TGTGCCAGCAGCTTAGTGGGGGGGAACACTGAAGCTTTCTTT. This yields the protein CASSLVGGNTEAFF. With the portions outside the CDR3 filled from the reference TRBV7-2 and TRBJ1-1 genes, the complete variable region becomes GAGVSQSPSNKVTEKGKDVELRCDPISGHTALYWYRQSLGQGLEFLIYFQGNSAPDKSGLPSDRFSAERTGGSVSTLTIQRTQQEDSAVYLCASSLVGGNTEAFFGQGTRLTVV.